Each of the 27 T cell receptor beta chains below was sequenced from the same sample in a study of identical twins. TCRdb used MiXCR to reprocess the 5' RACE reads, holding one entry per CDR3 protein. The repertoire holds about 240,000 distinct CDR3 sequences, approximately 10% seen once, with roughly 10% in the top ten. Source material: memory T cells sorted from blood. The receptors come from a man aged 50 to 59 in good health.

This clonotype was detected a few times. The chain is built from TRBV20-1 and TRBJ2-7, with 10 bases lining up with TRBD2. The CDR3 consists of 14 residues. The V and J ends lost 3 bases and 4 bases, in that order; junction bases with no gene match: 6. The germline CDR1 and CDR2 sequences are DFQATT and SNEGSKA (reference sequence). In DNA, the CDR3 is TGCAGTGCTAGCATCCCTAGCGGGAGTTACGAGCAGTACTTC. As protein: CSASIPSGSYEQYF.

This clonotype was observed at least ten times. In DNA form, the CDR3 reads TGTGCCAGCAGCCGGGGAACTGGAAACACCATATATTTT. Protein sequence: CASSRGTGNTIYF. The chain has TRBV3-1 and TRBJ1-3, with no clear D. Deletions cut 4 bases from V and 2 bases from J, with 6 bases between. Germline CDR1 reads LGHDT; CDR2 reads YNNKEL (reference sequence). This CDR3 region has 13 residues.

There are many counts of this clonotype. This sequence joins TRBV7-9 and TRBJ1-1; D gene uncertain. With 5 bases removed from V and 1 base from J, the gap between germline ends came to 8 bases. This CDR3 spans 13 amino acids. Germline loops: CDR1 SEHNR, CDR2 FQNEAQ (reference sequence). CDR3 amino acids: CASSQSENTEAFF. CDR3 coding DNA: TGTGCCAGCAGCCAAAGTGAGAACACTGAAGCTTTCTTT.

This clonotype was seen many times. V gene TRBV7-2 combines with J gene TRBJ2-7; D may be TRBD2 (6 bases). Deletions cut 1 base from V and 6 bases from J, with 13 bases between. Germline CDR1 reads SGHTA; CDR2 reads FQGNSA. This CDR3 has 14 amino acids. As DNA, the CDR3 is TGTGCCAGCAGCTTAGGCCCAAGGGACTTCGAGCAGTACTTC. It encodes CASSLGPRDFEQYF.

This clonotype appeared a few times. J is TRBJ2-3 and V is TRBV29-1, with TRBD2 as a possible D gene (6 bases). The germline V gene has CDR1 SQVTM and CDR2 ANQGSEA. CDR3 size: 13 residues. V lost 6 bases and J 3 bases, leaving 13 bases between the germline ends. CDR3 residues: CSVSGARTDTQYF. The CDR3 DNA follows: TGCAGCGTCTCGGGAGCGCGGACAGATACGCAGTATTTT.

The chain couples TRBV20-1 to TRBJ1-2; no clear D. The germline V and J ends were trimmed by 1 base and 7 bases, with 10 bases remaining between them. CDR1 and CDR2 (germline): DFQATT, SNEGSKA (reference sequence). The CDR3 runs to 12 residues. This CDR3 is CSARVGVGGYTF. For the CDR3, the DNA is TGCAGTGCTAGAGTTGGCGTGGGTGGCTACACCTTC.

This clonotype was counted many times. The chain recombines TRBV7-2 with TRBJ1-3; D is unclear. V was cut by 1 base and J by 0 bases, with 7 bases left in between. Germline V gene sequence: CDR1 SGHTA, CDR2 FQGNSA. The CDR3 consists of 15 residues. CDR3 bases: TGTGCCAGCAGCTTAGGTGCCACCTCTGGAAACACCATATATTTT. This gives the protein CASSLGATSGNTIYF.

The V gene is TRBV7-6, the J gene TRBJ2-1; TRBD1 or TRBD2 may be the D gene (5 bases each). CDR1 is SGHVS, CDR2 FNYEAQ, per germline. Deletions cut 6 bases from V and 6 bases from J, with 15 bases between. The CDR3 covers 14 residues. CDR3 sequence: CASRGVGQLNEQFF. The CDR3 DNA follows: TGTGCCAGCAGGGGGGTCGGCCAGCTCAATGAGCAGTTCTTC.

This clonotype was counted ten times or more. The chain joins TRBV3-1 to TRBJ2-4; 9 nucleotides match TRBD1. From germline, CDR1 is LGHDT and CDR2 YNNKEL (reference sequence). CDR3 size: 17 residues. V was clipped by 2 bases and J by 7 bases; unmatched bases: 12. DNA of the CDR3: TGTGCCAGCAGCCAATGGGGAGAAGGGACAGGGTTTAACATTCAGTACTTC. It specifies CASSQWGEGTGFNIQYF. Using reference TRBV3-1 and TRBJ2-4 for the parts outside the CDR3, the full variable domain is DTAVSQTPKYLVTQMGNDKSIKCEQNLGHDTMYWYKQDSKKFLKIMFSYNNKELIINETVPNRFSPKSPDKAHLNLHINSLELGDSAVYFCASSQWGEGTGFNIQYFGAGTRLSVL.

In this sample, this clonotype turned up many times. The chain couples TRBV20-1 to TRBJ1-4; D is unresolved. The CDR3 has 14 residues. CDR1 is DFQATT and CDR2 is SNEGSKA in the germline V gene (reference sequence). V gave up 0 bases and J gave up 0 bases, with 5 bases separating them. This CDR3 is CSARDFATNEKLFF. The CDR3 DNA sequence: TGCAGTGCTAGAGATTTTGCAACTAATGAAAAACTGTTTTTT.

There are a few counts of this clonotype. V is TRBV10-3 and J is TRBJ2-2; 9 bases line up with TRBD1. V gave up 10 bases and J gave up 1 base; unmatched junction bases: 4. Germline loops: CDR1 ENHRY, CDR2 SYGVKD. The CDR3 is made up of 14 amino acids. This CDR3 is CASQDRGNTGELFF. The CDR3 DNA follows: TGTGCCAGCCAGGACAGGGGGAACACCGGGGAGCTGTTTTTT.

This clonotype was detected only a few times. V usage is TRBV4-3 and J usage is TRBJ1-5; TRBD1 might be the D (5 bases). The CDR3 runs 16 residues. Germline CDR1 reads LGHNA; CDR2 reads YSLEER. V was clipped by 0 bases and J by 1 base, with 10 bases between them. The CDR3 reads CASSQEPGGSNQPQHF. Here the CDR3 DNA reads TGCGCCAGCAGCCAAGAACCGGGGGGGAGCAATCAGCCCCAGCATTTT.

V and J are TRBV7-2 and TRBJ2-7; 7 nucleotides agree with TRBD1. V shed 5 bases, J shed 2 bases, and the junction held 9 bases outside the gene matches. CDR1 is SGHTA, CDR2 FQGNSA, per germline. The CDR3 length is 15 residues. The CDR3 sequence is CASSLRGQRTYEQYF. DNA for the CDR3: TGTGCCAGCAGCCTCCGGGGACAGCGGACCTACGAGCAGTACTTC.

The chain joins TRBV13 to TRBJ2-7; D is ambiguous. Trimming stripped 0 bases from V and 2 bases from J, with 14 bases between. Germline V CDR1 and CDR2: PRHDT, FYEKMQ (reference sequence). The CDR3 is 16 amino acids. CDR3 nucleotides: TGTGCCAGCAGCTTAGGCCGCATCGGCGAGACCTACGAGCAGTACTTC. It specifies CASSLGRIGETYEQYF.

This clonotype was found many times. This chain links TRBV5-1 with TRBJ2-3, with 7 positions matching TRBD1. Germline CDR1 is SGHRS and CDR2 is YFSETQ. CDR3 length equals 13 residues. The J segment lost 6 bases and the V segment lost 4 bases, leaving 5 bases of the junction unmatched. CDR3 protein: CASSAQQGDTQYF. CDR3 sequence (DNA): TGCGCCAGCAGCGCCCAACAGGGGGATACGCAGTATTTT.

This sequence joins TRBV4-3 and TRBJ2-1, with 10 nucleotides matching TRBD2. Trimming cost V 0 bases and J 5 bases; bases outside gene matches: 4. CDR3 length: 16 residues. CDR1 LGHNA and CDR2 YSLEER come from the germline V gene. Here the CDR3 reads CASSQEGAGGDNEQFF. The CDR3 region has the DNA TGCGCCAGCAGCCAAGAAGGAGCGGGAGGGGACAATGAGCAGTTCTTC.

This clonotype was seen only a few times. The chain combines TRBV7-2 with TRBJ1-2, with D tentatively TRBD1 (6 bases). This CDR3 has 14 amino acids. The germline V gene has CDR1 SGHTA and CDR2 FQGNSA. The ends were cut back, 5 bases at V and 7 bases at J, with 17 bases in the middle. The CDR3 coding sequence is TGTGCCAGCAGCCCCCGGGACACCGCTTTTGGCTACACCTTC. Residues: CASSPRDTAFGYTF.

The chain has TRBV7-8 and TRBJ2-5; no clear D. The CDR3 spans 15 residues. The germline gives CDR1 SGHVS, CDR2 FQNEAQ. V shed 1 base and J shed 4 bases, with 13 bases lying between them. CDR3 sequence reads: CASSLGGSMGETQYF. DNA of the CDR3: TGTGCCAGCAGCTTAGGGGGTTCGATGGGAGAGACCCAGTACTTC.

This clonotype occurred many times. The chain joins TRBV5-8 to TRBJ2-3; 7 bases fit TRBD1. CDR3 length: 16 residues. The trim removed 3 bases at V and 1 base at J, leaving 8 bases unmatched. Germline assignment: CDR1 SGHTS and CDR2 YDEGEE. The CDR3 spells CASSWPTGKGTDTQYF. CDR3 DNA: TGTGCCAGCAGCTGGCCGACAGGGAAAGGCACAGATACGCAGTATTTT. The variable domain in full, completed from reference TRBV5-8 and TRBJ2-3, reads EAGVTQSPTHLIKTRGQQATLRCSPISGHTSVYWYQQALGLGLQFLLWYDEGEERNRGNFPPRFSGRQFPNYSSELNVNALELEDSALYLCASSWPTGKGTDTQYFGPGTRLTVL.

The table lists this clonotype with a few counts. The rearrangement joins TRBV5-1 to TRBJ2-3; tentatively, D is TRBD1 (6 bases). V was shortened by 0 bases and J by 14 bases, with 13 bases between the two germline ends. The CDR3 has 12 residues. Germline lookup yields CDR1 SGHRS and CDR2 YFSETQ. Written as DNA, the CDR3 is TGCGCCAGCAGCTTGGGGGACATGGAATGGTATTTT. This encodes CASSLGDMEWYF.

This clonotype was picked up many times. The rearrangement uses TRBV5-6 and TRBJ2-7; D is possibly TRBD2 (6 bases). This CDR3 spans 14 amino acids. Trimming removed 3 bases from V and 2 bases from J, with 12 bases in between. From germline, CDR1 is SGHDT and CDR2 YYEEEE. CDR3 DNA sequence: TGTGCCAGCAGCTGGGGGGTAGACACCTACGAGCAGTACTTC. This sequence encodes CASSWGVDTYEQYF.

This clonotype was recorded many times. The junction shows a germline mismatch at one end, possibly a read error. The CDR3 DNA reads TGCAGTGCTACCGACAACCCGGGACAGGGTCCCCCTCAATTC. Encoded protein: CSATDNPGQGPPQF. The chain employs TRBV20-1 and TRBJ1-2, with 9 bases that match TRBD1. The CDR3 loop spans 14 amino acids. CDR1 is DFQATT, CDR2 SNEGSKA, per germline (reference sequence).

The chain uses TRBV4-3 and TRBJ2-7; 10 nucleotides align to TRBD2. Germline V gene lookup returns CDR1 LGHNA and CDR2 YSLEER. CDR3 length: 18 amino acids. V gave up 3 bases and J gave up 5 bases; unmatched junction bases: 16. CDR3 in DNA: TGCGCCAGCAGCCAGGAAGTAGTGGGGCTAGCGGGAGCCCACGAGCAGTACTTC. Encoded protein: CASSQEVVGLAGAHEQYF.

This clonotype has a handful of counts. This chain links TRBV20-1 with TRBJ2-3; 8 bases align to TRBD1. J was trimmed by 1 base and V by 6 bases; bases with no gene match: 6. The germline CDR1 and CDR2 sequences are DFQATT and SNEGSKA (reference sequence). The CDR3 runs to 14 residues. CDR3 coding DNA: TGCAGTGCCAGCGGACAGGGTGGCACAGATACGCAGTATTTT. Its protein product is CSASGQGGTDTQYF.

This clonotype occurred a few times. The chain recombines TRBV12-3 or TRBV12-4 with TRBJ2-5; 14 bases line up with TRBD2. The CDR3 has 15 amino acids. V gave up 5 bases and J gave up 5 bases; unmatched junction bases: 4. CDR3 nucleotides: TGTGCCAGCAGTGGACTAGCGGGAGGATTGGAGACCCAGTACTTC. It translates to CASSGLAGGLETQYF.

In this sample, this clonotype turned up many times. The V call is TRBV12-3 or TRBV12-4, the J call TRBJ1-1, with 8 bases lining up with TRBD1. The trim removed 6 bases at V and 8 bases at J, leaving 5 bases unmatched. CDR3 length: 12 amino acids. As DNA, the CDR3 is TGTGCCAGCAGCCACAGGACAGGGGAAGCTTTCTTT. Protein sequence: CASSHRTGEAFF.

This clonotype has a handful of counts. This rearrangement joins TRBV5-1 to TRBJ2-5, with D possibly called TRBD1 or TRBD2 (5 bases each). Germline-derived CDR1 and CDR2 are SGHRS and YFSETQ. The CDR3 extends over 14 amino acids. Trimming shortened V by 0 bases and J by 5 bases, and 11 bases separated the two germline ends. CDR3 sequence reads: CASSLAGAWETQYF. The CDR3 DNA follows: TGCGCCAGCAGCTTGGCCGGGGCGTGGGAGACCCAGTACTTC. Using reference TRBV5-1 and TRBJ2-5 for the parts outside the CDR3, the full variable domain is KAGVTQTPRYLIKTRGQQVTLSCSPISGHRSVSWYQQTPGQGLQFLFEYFSETQRNKGNFPGRFSGRQFSNSRSEMNVSTLELGDSALYLCASSLAGAWETQYFGPGTRLLVL.